The sequence of this T cell receptor (beta chain) was determined in a study of T cell repertoires in cytomegalovirus infection. Study-wide background: Peptides in the study included HLA-C-restricted and HLA-B-restricted CMV epitopes. Public TCR beta signature analysis indicated the presence of both CMV infection and matching HLA type.

Using its own MiXCR run on the reads, TCRdb lists one record per CDR3 protein. The sample records roughly 800,000 distinct CDR3 sequences, under 35% being singletons. Whole-study results and caveats: Public TCR beta family frequency separated CMV-and-HLA carriers, including in an independent cohort. Clonotypes of TCR beta that were HLA-C-restricted and CMV-specific dominated the ex vivo response.

Points on this clonotype: Its antigen is undetermined.

The CDR3 is 16 residues long. The V gene lost 2 bases and the J gene lost 6 bases, with 22 bases spanning the gap. In germline, CDR1 is SQVTM, CDR2 ANQGSEA. The specimen was cultured CD8+ T cells from PBMCs, collected from culture after CMV antigen stimulation. The chain recombines TRBV29-1 with TRBJ1-2; maybe TRBD1 (6 bases). The sequence was collected from a human donor in good health (CMV status not recorded). Some clones in this sample may be carry-over from other donors' samples. The CDR3 nucleotides read TGCAGCGTTGAATGGGACATGCAGTGGAAGGGCGATGGCTACACCTTC. Amino acids: CSVEWDMQWKGDGYTF.